The next 5 T cell receptor beta chains were all read from a single sample in a study of T cells in Graves' hyperthyroidism and ophthalmopathy. The TCR beta CDR3 regions underwent amplification using RNA transcripts as the source. HTBI primers were used for first-round RT-PCR of the TCR CDR3. TCRdb re-analysed the multiplex PCR reads in MiXCR, keeping a single row per CDR3 protein. The data hold some 650,000 distinct CDR3 sequences, with about a sixth observed a single time. Input material: blood. These TCRs come from a woman in her forties with Graves' ophthalmopathy.

This clonotype was seen at least ten times. V usage is TRBV2 and J usage is TRBJ2-1, with D tentatively TRBD2 (6 bases). V shed 4 bases and J shed 2 bases, with 12 bases lying between them. Germline CDR1 reads SNHLY; CDR2 reads FYNNEI. The CDR3 is 15 residues long. This chain's CDR3 is CASSGGVPAYNEQFF. CDR3 DNA: TGTGCCAGCAGTGGGGGGGTCCCCGCCTACAATGAGCAGTTCTTC. Combining the CDR3 with reference TRBV2 and TRBJ2-1 gives the whole variable domain EPEVTQTPSHQVTQMGQEVILRCVPISNHLYFYWYRQILGQKVEFLVSFYNNEISEKSEIFDDQFSVERPDGSNFTLKIRSTKLEDSAMYFCASSGGVPAYNEQFFGPGTRLTVL.

In this sample, this clonotype turned up many times. The chain couples TRBV28 to TRBJ1-5; 7 bases map to TRBD1. V shed 6 bases, J shed 1 base, and the junction held 6 bases outside the gene matches. Germline V gene data show CDR1 as MDHEN and CDR2 as SYDVKM. The CDR3 consists of 15 residues. The chain's CDR3 is CASSPTGVSNQPQHF. The CDR3 DNA follows: TGTGCCAGCAGCCCAACAGGGGTCAGCAATCAGCCCCAGCATTTT.

This clonotype appeared a few times. The chain recombines TRBV6-1 with TRBJ1-1, with 9 bases lining up with TRBD1. Germline loops: CDR1 MNHNS, CDR2 SASEGT. This CDR3 is built from 16 residues. V dropped 0 bases and J dropped 4; count of bases not matched to a gene: 6. CDR3 DNA: TGTGCCAGCAGTGAAGCGGGACAGGGCGTTGGCACTGAAGCTTTCTTT. The encoded protein is CASSEAGQGVGTEAFF.

With respect to this clonotype: At one end the junction does not follow the germline gene, possibly because of a read error. This chain connects TRBV7-9 to TRBJ1-6; the match to TRBD1 covers 8 bases. Germline-derived CDR1 and CDR2 are SEHNR and FQNEAQ (reference sequence). The CDR3 has 16 residues. The CDR3 sequence is CASSPGTGGYNSPPHF. As DNA, the CDR3 is TGTGCCAGCAGCCCTGGGACAGGTGGCTATAATTCACCCCCCCACTTT.

In its sample, this clonotype was seen many times. The chain links TRBV2 to TRBJ2-2; D could derive from TRBD1 or TRBD2 (5 bases each). This CDR3 spans 15 amino acids. Germline V gene sequence: CDR1 SNHLY, CDR2 FYNNEI. V dropped 4 bases and J dropped 0 bases, with 9 bases sitting between them. The CDR3 DNA is TGTGCCAGCAGTGTGGGGACCTCGAACACCGGGGAGCTGTTTTTT. Translating gives CASSVGTSNTGELFF.